This T cell receptor beta chain was sequenced for a study of shared clonotypes between healthy human individuals. Across the study: Per donor, CD8 memory used one plate, CD8 naive used two, CD4 memory used three and CD4 naive used three. Study-level points and caveats: Compared with memory subsets, naive subsets generally had larger estimated richness.

Here immunoSEQ multiplex PCR was the method, and the copy in TCRdb shows in-frame clones only, minus some. The sample includes a few million clones, over 85% of them seen just once. The study drew all its donors from Caucasian adults living in Nashville, Tennessee. CDR3 length equals 15 residues. Germline CDR1 is SGHRS and CDR2 is YFSETQ. Trimming pared 1 base from V and 3 bases from J, leaving 10 bases between. A word on this clone: What it recognizes is unknown.

This chain joins TRBV5-1 and TRBJ1-4; D gene uncertain. Material for sequencing was naive CD4+ T cells from PBMCs. Documented subset: CD45RA+ positively selected. The sequence was obtained from a young man in good health. Some clones in this sample may be carry-over from other donors' samples. The CDR3 here is CASSLTGNSNEKLFF. For the CDR3, the DNA is TGCGCCAGCAGCTTGACGGGAAACTCTAATGAAAAACTGTTTTTT.